This T cell receptor beta chain was recovered during a study of somatic mutations in cytotoxic T cells in rheumatoid arthritis. Overall study findings and caveats: The clonality of CD8+ T cells was not significantly different between rheumatoid arthritis patients and age-matched healthy controls.

In its sample, this clone was seen a few times. The target antigen is unknown. TCRdb's table, derived via immunoSEQ multiplex PCR, lists solely in-frame clones and lacks some. The sample holds around 20,000 clones, approximately 71% seen once. V lost 3 bases, J lost 4 bases, and 10 bases lay in between. The CDR3 runs 14 residues. CDR1 is LNHDA, CDR2 SQIVND, per germline (reference sequence). The sequencing input was CD8+ T cells sorted from blood. The TCR sequence derives from an adult with rheumatoid arthritis. V usage is TRBV19 and J usage is TRBJ1-5; weak D call: TRBD1 (6 bases). The CDR3 here is CASSIRGSNQPQHF. The CDR3 DNA sequence: TGTGCCAGTAGTATCAGGGGAAGTAATCAGCCCCAGCATTTT.